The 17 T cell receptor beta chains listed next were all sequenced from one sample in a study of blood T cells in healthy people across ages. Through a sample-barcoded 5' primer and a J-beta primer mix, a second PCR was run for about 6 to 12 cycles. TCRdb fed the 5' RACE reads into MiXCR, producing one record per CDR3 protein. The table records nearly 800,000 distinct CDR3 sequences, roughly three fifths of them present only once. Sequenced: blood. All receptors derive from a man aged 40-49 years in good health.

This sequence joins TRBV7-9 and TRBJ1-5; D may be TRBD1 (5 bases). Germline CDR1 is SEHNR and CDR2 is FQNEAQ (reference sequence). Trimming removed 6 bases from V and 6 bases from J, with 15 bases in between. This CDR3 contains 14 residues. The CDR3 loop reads CASRARGAFQPQHF. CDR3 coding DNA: TGTGCCAGCAGGGCGAGAGGGGCATTTCAGCCCCAGCATTTT.

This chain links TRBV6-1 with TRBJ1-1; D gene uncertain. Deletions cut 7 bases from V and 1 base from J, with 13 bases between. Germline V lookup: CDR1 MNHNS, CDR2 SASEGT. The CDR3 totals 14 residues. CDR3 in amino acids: CASIGKGPNTEAFF. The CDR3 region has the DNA TGTGCCAGCATCGGGAAAGGGCCGAACACTGAAGCTTTCTTT.

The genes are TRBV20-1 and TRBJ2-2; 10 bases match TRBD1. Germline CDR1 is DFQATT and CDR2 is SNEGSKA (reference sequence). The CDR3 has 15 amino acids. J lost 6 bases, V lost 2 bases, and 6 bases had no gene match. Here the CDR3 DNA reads TGCAGTGCTAGACAGGGACAGGGGTGGGCCGGGGAGCTGTTTTTT. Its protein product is CSARQGQGWAGELFF.

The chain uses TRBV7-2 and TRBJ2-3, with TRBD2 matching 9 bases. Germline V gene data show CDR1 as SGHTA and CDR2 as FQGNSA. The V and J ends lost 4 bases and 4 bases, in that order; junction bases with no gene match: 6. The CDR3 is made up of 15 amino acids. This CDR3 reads CASSSVAGAADTQYF. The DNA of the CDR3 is TGTGCCAGCAGCTCCGTAGCGGGAGCGGCAGATACGCAGTATTTT.

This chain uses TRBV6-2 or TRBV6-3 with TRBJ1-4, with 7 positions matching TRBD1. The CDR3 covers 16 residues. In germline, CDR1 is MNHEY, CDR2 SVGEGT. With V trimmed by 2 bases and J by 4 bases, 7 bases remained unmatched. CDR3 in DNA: TGTGCCAGCAGTTACCTTGAACAGGGGCGTAATGAAAAACTGTTTTTT. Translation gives CASSYLEQGRNEKLFF.

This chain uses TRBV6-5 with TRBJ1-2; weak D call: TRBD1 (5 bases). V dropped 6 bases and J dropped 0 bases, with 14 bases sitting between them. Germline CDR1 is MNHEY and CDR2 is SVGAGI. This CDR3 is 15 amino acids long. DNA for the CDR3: TGTGCCAGCAGAACCGGGACCGCTGCTAACTATGGCTACACCTTC. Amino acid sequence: CASRTGTAANYGYTF.

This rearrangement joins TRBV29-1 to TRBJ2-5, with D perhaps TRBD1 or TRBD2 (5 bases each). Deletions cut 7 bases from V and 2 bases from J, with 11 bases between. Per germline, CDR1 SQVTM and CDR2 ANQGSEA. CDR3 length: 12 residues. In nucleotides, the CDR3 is TGCAGCGCCGGGACGGTACAAGAGACCCAGTACTTC. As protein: CSAGTVQETQYF. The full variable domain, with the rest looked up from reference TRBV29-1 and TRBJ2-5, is SAVISQKPSRDICQRGTSLTIQCQVDSQVTMMFWYRQQPGQSLTLIATANQGSEATYESGFVIDKFPISRPNLTFSTLTVSNMSPEDSSIYLCSAGTVQETQYFGPGTRLLVL.

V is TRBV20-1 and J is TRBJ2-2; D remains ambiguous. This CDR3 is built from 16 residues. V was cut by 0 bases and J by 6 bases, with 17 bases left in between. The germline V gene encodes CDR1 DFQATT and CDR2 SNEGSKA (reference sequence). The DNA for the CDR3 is TGCAGTGCTAGAGATAGAGCCCCATATCGTTCCGGGGAGCTGTTTTTT. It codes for CSARDRAPYRSGELFF.

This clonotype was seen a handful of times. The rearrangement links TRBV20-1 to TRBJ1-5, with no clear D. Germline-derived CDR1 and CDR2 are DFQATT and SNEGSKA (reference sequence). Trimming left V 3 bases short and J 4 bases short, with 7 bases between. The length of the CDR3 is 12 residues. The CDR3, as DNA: TGCAGTGCTAGTCAAGGGAATCAGCCCCAGCATTTT. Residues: CSASQGNQPQHF.

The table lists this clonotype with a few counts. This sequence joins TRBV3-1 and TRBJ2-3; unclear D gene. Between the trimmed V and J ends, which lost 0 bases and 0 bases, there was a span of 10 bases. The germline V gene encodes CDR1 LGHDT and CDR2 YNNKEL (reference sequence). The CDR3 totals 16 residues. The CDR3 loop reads CASSQEPDLSTDTQYF. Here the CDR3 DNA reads TGTGCCAGCAGCCAAGAACCAGATCTCAGCACAGATACGCAGTATTTT.

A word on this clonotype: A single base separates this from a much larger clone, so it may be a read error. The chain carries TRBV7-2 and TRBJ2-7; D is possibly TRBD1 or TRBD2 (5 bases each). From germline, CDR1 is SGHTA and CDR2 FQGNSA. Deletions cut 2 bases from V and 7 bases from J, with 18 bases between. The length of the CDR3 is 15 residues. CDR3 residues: CASSLSPGTYNEQYF. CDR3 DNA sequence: TGTGCCAGCAGCTTATCCCCGGGGACCTACAATGAGCAGTACTTC.

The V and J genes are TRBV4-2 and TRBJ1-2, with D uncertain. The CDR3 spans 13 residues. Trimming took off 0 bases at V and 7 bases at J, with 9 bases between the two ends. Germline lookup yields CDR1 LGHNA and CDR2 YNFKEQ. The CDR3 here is CASSQEVDSGYTF. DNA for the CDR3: TGTGCCAGCAGCCAAGAAGTTGATTCTGGCTACACCTTC.

The CDR3 sequence is CSMDGGLAGPSGSHNEQFF. Written as DNA, the CDR3 is TGCAGTATGGATGGGGGACTAGCGGGACCTTCCGGTTCCCACAATGAGCAGTTCTTC. The chain joins TRBV20-1 to TRBJ2-1; 13 nucleotides line up with TRBD2. This CDR3 comprises 19 residues. The trim removed 8 bases at V and 5 bases at J, leaving 21 bases unmatched. Germline lookup yields CDR1 DFQATT and CDR2 SNEGSKA (reference sequence).

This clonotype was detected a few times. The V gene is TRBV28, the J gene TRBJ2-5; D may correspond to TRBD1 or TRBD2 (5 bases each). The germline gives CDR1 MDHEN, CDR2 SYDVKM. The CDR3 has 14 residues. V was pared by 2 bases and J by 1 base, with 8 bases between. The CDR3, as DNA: TGTGCCAGCAGTTTACACGGGACCCAAGAGACCCAGTACTTC. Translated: CASSLHGTQETQYF. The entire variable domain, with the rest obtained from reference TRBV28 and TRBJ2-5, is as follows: DVKVTQSSRYLVKRTGEKVFLECVQDMDHENMFWYRQDPGLGLRLIYFSYDVKMKEKGDIPEGYSVSREKKERFSLILESASTNQTSMYLCASSLHGTQETQYFGPGTRLLVL.

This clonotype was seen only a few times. DNA for the CDR3: TGTGCCAGCAGCCAAGTCGGACGGGGGACAGATACGCAGTATTTT. Its protein product is CASSQVGRGTDTQYF. The rearrangement uses TRBV14 and TRBJ2-3; possibly TRBD2 for D (6 bases). Between the trimmed V and J ends, which lost 1 base and 3 bases, there was a span of 11 bases. The germline V gene encodes CDR1 SGHDN and CDR2 FVKESK. The CDR3 spans 15 residues.

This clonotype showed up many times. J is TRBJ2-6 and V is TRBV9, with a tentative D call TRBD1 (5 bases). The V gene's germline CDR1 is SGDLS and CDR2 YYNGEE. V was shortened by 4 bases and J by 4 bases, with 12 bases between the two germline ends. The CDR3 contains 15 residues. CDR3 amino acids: CASSQGALGANVLTF. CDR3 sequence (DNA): TGTGCCAGCAGCCAAGGGGCGTTGGGGGCCAACGTCCTGACTTTC.

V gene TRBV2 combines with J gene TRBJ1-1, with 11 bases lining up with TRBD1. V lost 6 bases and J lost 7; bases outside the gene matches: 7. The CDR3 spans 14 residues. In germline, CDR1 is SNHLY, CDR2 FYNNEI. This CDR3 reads CASSRDRGRDEAFF. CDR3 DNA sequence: TGTGCCAGCAGCCGGGACAGGGGGAGAGATGAAGCTTTCTTT.